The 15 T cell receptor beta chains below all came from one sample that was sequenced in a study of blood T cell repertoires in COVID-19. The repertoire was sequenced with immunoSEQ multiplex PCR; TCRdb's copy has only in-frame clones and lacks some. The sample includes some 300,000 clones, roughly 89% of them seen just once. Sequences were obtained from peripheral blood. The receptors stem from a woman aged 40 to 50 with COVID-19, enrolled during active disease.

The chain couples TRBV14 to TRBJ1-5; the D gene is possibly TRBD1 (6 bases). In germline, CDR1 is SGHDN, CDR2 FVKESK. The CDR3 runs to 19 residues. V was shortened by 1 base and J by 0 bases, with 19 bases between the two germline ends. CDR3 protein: CASSQVLGGNRVSNQPQHF. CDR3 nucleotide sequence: TGTGCCAGCAGCCAAGTTCTAGGCGGTAACAGGGTTAGCAATCAGCCCCAGCATTTT.

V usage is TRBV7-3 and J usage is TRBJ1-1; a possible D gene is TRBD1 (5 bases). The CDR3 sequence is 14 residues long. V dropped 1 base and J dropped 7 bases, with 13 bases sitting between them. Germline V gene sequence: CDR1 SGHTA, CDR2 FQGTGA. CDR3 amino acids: CASSLRGGVHEAFF. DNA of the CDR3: TGTGCCAGCAGCTTAAGGGGCGGCGTGCATGAAGCTTTCTTT.

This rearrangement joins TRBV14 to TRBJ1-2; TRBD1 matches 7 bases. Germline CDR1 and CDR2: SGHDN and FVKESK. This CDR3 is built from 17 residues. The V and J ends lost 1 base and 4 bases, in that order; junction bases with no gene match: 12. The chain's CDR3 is CASSQGDSWGQLYGYTF. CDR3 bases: TGTGCCAGCAGCCAAGGGGACTCTTGGGGACAGCTCTATGGCTACACCTTC.

CDR3 DNA: TGTGCCAGCAGTGAGACTACTAGCGGGGGGCCCACAGATACGCAGTATTTT. As protein: CASSETTSGGPTDTQYF. The gene calls are TRBV6-1 and TRBJ2-3; 12 nucleotides agree with TRBD2. This CDR3 contains 17 residues. CDR1 MNHNS and CDR2 SASEGT come from the germline V gene. Trimming took 3 bases from V and 2 from J; bases not matched to a gene: 6.

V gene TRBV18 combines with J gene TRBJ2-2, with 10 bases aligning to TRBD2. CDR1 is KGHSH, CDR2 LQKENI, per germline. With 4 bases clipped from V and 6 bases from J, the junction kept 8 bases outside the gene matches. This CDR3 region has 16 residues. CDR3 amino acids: CASSLTLAGHAGELFF. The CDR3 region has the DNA TGTGCCAGCTCACTAACACTAGCGGGACACGCCGGGGAGCTGTTTTTT.

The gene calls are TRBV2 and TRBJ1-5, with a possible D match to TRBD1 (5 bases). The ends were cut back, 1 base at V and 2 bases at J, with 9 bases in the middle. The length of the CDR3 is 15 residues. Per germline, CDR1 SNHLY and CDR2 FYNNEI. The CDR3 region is CASSEGSTGNQPQHF. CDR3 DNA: TGTGCCAGCAGTGAAGGGTCGACAGGCAATCAGCCCCAGCATTTT.

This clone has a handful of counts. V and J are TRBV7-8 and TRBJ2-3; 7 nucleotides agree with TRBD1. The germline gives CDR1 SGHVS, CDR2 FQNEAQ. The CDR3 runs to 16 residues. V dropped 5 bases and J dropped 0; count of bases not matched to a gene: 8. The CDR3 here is CASSQKRDSSTDTQYF. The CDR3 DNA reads TGTGCCAGCAGCCAGAAGAGGGACAGTAGCACAGATACGCAGTATTTT.

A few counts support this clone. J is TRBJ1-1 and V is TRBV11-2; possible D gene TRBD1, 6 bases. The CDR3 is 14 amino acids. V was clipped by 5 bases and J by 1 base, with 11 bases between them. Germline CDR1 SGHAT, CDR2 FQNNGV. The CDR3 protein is CASSHGTQNTEAFF. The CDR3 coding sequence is TGTGCCAGCAGCCATGGGACACAGAACACTGAAGCTTTCTTT.

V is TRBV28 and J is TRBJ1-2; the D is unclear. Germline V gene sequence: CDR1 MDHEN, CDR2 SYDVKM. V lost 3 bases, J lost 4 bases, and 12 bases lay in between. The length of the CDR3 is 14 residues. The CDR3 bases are TGTGCCAGCAGTTTTGGGAGGGCTGGCTATGGCTACACCTTC. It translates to CASSFGRAGYGYTF.

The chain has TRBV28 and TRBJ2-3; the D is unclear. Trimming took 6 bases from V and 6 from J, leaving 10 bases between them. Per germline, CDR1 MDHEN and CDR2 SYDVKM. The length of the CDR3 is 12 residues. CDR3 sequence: CASRAQKDTQYF. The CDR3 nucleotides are TGTGCCAGCAGGGCTCAGAAGGATACGCAGTATTTT.

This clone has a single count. CDR3 sequence: CSGTGGKETQYF. Here the CDR3 DNA reads TGCAGCGGGACAGGAGGGAAAGAGACCCAGTACTTC. The genes are TRBV29-1 and TRBJ2-5, with D possibly TRBD1 on 7 matching bases. This CDR3 comprises 12 residues. Germline CDR1 SQVTM, CDR2 ANQGSEA. The germline V and J ends were trimmed by 7 bases and 3 bases, with 12 bases remaining between them.

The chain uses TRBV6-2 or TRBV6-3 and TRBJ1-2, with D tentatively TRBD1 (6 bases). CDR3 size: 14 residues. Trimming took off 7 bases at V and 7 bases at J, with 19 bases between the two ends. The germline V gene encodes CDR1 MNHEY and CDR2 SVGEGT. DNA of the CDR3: TGTGCCAGCAACCCCGACAGGCGCCTAGGTGGCTACACCTTC. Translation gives CASNPDRRLGGYTF.

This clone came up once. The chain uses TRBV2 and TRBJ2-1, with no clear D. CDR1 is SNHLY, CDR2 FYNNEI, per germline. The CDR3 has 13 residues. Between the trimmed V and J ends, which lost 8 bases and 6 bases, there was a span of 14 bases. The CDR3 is CASPPGQSNEQFF. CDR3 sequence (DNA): TGTGCCAGCCCCCCAGGTCAGTCCAATGAGCAGTTCTTC.

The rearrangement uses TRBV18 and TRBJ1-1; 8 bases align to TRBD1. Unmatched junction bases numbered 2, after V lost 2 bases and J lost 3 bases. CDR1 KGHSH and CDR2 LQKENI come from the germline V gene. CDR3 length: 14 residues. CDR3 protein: CASSPETGDTEAFF. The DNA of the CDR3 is TGTGCCAGCTCACCAGAGACAGGGGACACTGAAGCTTTCTTT.

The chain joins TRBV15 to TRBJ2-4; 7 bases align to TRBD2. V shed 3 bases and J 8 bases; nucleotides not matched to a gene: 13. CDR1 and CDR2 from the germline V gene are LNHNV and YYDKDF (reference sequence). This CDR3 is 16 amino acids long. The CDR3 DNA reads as TGTGCCACCAGCAGGTGGAGCGGGCAGGGAGGGCACATTCAGTACTTC. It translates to CATSRWSGQGGHIQYF. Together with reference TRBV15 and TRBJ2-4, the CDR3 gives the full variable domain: DAMVIQNPRYQVTQFGKPVTLSCSQTLNHNVMYWYQQKSSQAPKLLFHYYDKDFNNEADTPDNFQSRRPNTSFCFLDIRSPGLGDTAMYLCATSRWSGQGGHIQYFGAGTRLSVL.